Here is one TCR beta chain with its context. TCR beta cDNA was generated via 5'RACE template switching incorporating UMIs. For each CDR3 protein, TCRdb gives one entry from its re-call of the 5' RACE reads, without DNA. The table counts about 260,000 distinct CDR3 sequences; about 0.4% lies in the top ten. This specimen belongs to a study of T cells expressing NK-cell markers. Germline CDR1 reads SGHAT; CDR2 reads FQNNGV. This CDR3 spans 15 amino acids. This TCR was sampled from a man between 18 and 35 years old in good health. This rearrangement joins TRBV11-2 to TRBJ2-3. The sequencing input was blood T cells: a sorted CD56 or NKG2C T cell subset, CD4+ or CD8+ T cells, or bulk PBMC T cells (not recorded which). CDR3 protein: CASRPIAHNMNTQYF.